Following are 27 T cell receptor beta chains from one sample sequenced in a study of beta chain features in type 1 diabetes (dated by TCRdb to the late 2010s). The library was prepared using the immunoSEQ multiplex PCR assay. The entire isolated RNA was reverse transcribed using the High Capacity cDNA Reverse Transcription Kit, and thus expressed TCRB transcripts were sequenced. The table was pulled from immuneACCESS by TCRdb, which kept in-frame rearrangements only. Such tables lose some clones; where checked, under half of the loss comes from unresolved V genes, and the rest has no known cause. The sample table contains 860,000 or so clones; only one count was recorded for about a sixth of them. 0.023% of the sample is held by the ten biggest clonotypes. The sequenced material came from naive CD4+ T cells from blood. The intended sense of this specimen's cell subset or site label: true naive CD4+ T cells. Source of these receptors: a woman in her late teens or twenties in good health.

This clone was picked up a small number of times. The rearrangement uses TRBV7-9 and TRBJ2-7; maybe TRBD2 (5 bases). CDR1 SEHNR and CDR2 FQNEAQ come from the germline V gene (reference sequence). CDR3 length equals 13 residues. V shed 4 bases and J shed 5 bases, with 12 bases lying between them. CDR3 bases: TGTGCCAGCAGCTCAATAGTTAGCGACGAGCAGTACTTC. Protein: CASSSIVSDEQYF.

This clone came up a few times. Other DNA sequences in the sample encode the same CDR3. The chain uses TRBV5-1 and TRBJ2-1; 9 nucleotides agree with TRBD2. In germline, CDR1 is SGHRS, CDR2 YFSETQ. The CDR3 runs to 15 residues. V dropped 5 bases and J dropped 1; count of bases not matched to a gene: 4. CDR3 DNA sequence: TGCGCCAGCAGTTTGCTAGCGGGATCCTACAATGAGCAGTTCTTC. Translated, it gives CASSLLAGSYNEQFF.

The V call is TRBV10-3, the J call TRBJ2-7; 13 bases map to TRBD2. V trimming: 10 bases; J trimming: 1 base; junction bases outside the gene matches: 7. CDR1 ENHRY and CDR2 SYGVKD come from the germline V gene. This CDR3 is built from 15 residues. CDR3 sequence reads: CATKGLAGTSYEQYF. The CDR3 DNA reads as TGTGCCACGAAGGGACTAGCGGGAACATCCTACGAGCAGTACTTC.

The rearrangement joins TRBV11-2 to TRBJ2-3; TRBD2 is a possible D gene (6 bases). The CDR3 runs to 15 residues. V lost 2 bases, J lost 2 bases, and 11 bases lay in between. CDR1 is SGHAT and CDR2 is FQNNGV in the germline V gene. The CDR3 region has the DNA TGTGCCAGCAGCTTACGAACTAGCCCCACAGATACGCAGTATTTT. As protein: CASSLRTSPTDTQYF.

The chain is built from TRBV6-5 and TRBJ2-3; D may be TRBD1 or TRBD2 (5 bases each). Trimming removed 4 bases at V and 0 bases at J, with 11 bases between. The CDR3 covers 15 residues. The V gene's germline CDR1 is MNHEY and CDR2 SVGAGI. CDR3 coding DNA: TGTGCCAGCAGTTCCCGGGGCGGGAGCACAGATACGCAGTATTTT. Protein product: CASSSRGGSTDTQYF.

This clone appeared a few times. This chain uses TRBV7-2 with TRBJ2-1, with 7 bases identical to TRBD1. The V gene's germline CDR1 is SGHTA and CDR2 FQGNSA. The CDR3 totals 17 residues. Trimming at V came to 5 bases and at J to 0 bases, leaving 10 bases not matched to a gene. In DNA form, the CDR3 reads TGTGCCAGCAGCCTCCACAGGGGCCTATCCTCCTACAATGAGCAGTTCTTC. Translated, it gives CASSLHRGLSSYNEQFF. The full variable domain, its missing parts supplied by reference TRBV7-2 and TRBJ2-1, is GAGVSQSPSNKVTEKGKDVELRCDPISGHTALYWYRQSLGQGLEFLIYFQGNSAPDKSGLPSDRFSAERTGGSVSTLTIQRTQQEDSAVYLCASSLHRGLSSYNEQFFGPGTRLTVL.

There are a few counts of this clone. This chain links TRBV4-2 with TRBJ2-5; D not resolved. The CDR3 is 14 amino acids. Trimming took 2 bases from V and 2 from J, leaving 9 bases between them. The germline V gene encodes CDR1 LGHNA and CDR2 YNFKEQ. The CDR3 reads CASSQNDGQETQYF. In DNA, the CDR3 is TGTGCCAGCAGCCAAAATGACGGACAAGAGACCCAGTACTTC.

This chain links TRBV18 with TRBJ2-1, with D maybe TRBD2 (5 bases). The CDR3 spans 14 residues. From germline, CDR1 is KGHSH and CDR2 LQKENI. V was clipped by 3 bases and J by 7 bases, with 13 bases between them. The CDR3 coding sequence is TGTGCCAGCTCACCGGCAGGCCCGGGAAATGAGCAGTTCTTC. This translates into CASSPAGPGNEQFF.

This clone was observed a few times. The CDR3 nucleotides are TGCGCCAGCAGCCAAGATCTGGCTAGCGCCTCATCGGAGCAGTTCTTC. Protein product: CASSQDLASASSEQFF. This chain uses TRBV4-3 with TRBJ2-1, with D tentatively TRBD2 (6 bases). Trimming cost V 0 bases and J 10 bases, with 19 bases left between them. CDR1 LGHNA and CDR2 YSLEER come from the germline V gene. This CDR3 has 16 residues.

This clone was picked up a small number of times. The V gene is TRBV4-3, the J gene TRBJ2-5; the match to TRBD2 covers 13 bases. V was pared by 0 bases and J by 5 bases, with 3 bases of the junction left unmatched. The CDR3 runs to 16 residues. Germline V CDR1 and CDR2: LGHNA, YSLEER. CDR3 sequence reads: CASSQELAGGPETQYF. DNA for the CDR3: TGCGCCAGCAGCCAAGAACTAGCGGGAGGGCCGGAGACCCAGTACTTC.

This clone was picked up one time. The chain joins TRBV7-2 to TRBJ1-1; 10 nucleotides match TRBD1. Germline V gene sequence: CDR1 SGHTA, CDR2 FQGNSA. V was clipped by 3 bases and J by 6 bases; unmatched bases: 4. CDR3 length: 14 residues. The CDR3: CASSLPDRGAEAFF. CDR3 nucleotide sequence: TGTGCCAGCAGCTTGCCGGACAGGGGGGCTGAAGCTTTCTTT. The full variable domain, completed using reference TRBV7-2 and TRBJ1-1, is GAGVSQSPSNKVTEKGKDVELRCDPISGHTALYWYRQSLGQGLEFLIYFQGNSAPDKSGLPSDRFSAERTGGSVSTLTIQRTQQEDSAVYLCASSLPDRGAEAFFGQGTRLTVV.

This clone was detected only once. The junction shows a germline mismatch at one end, possibly a read error. This sequence joins TRBV10-3 and TRBJ2-3; the D is unclear. The CDR3 has 11 residues. Germline loops: CDR1 ENHRY, CDR2 SYGVKD. The CDR3, as DNA: TGTGCCAGCAGTCTTCGCGATACGCAGTATTTT. Translating gives CASSLRDTQYF.

The CDR3 nucleotides read TGTGCCAGCAGTTCCCTGTGGGGACAGGGGTCCGGGGCCAACGTCCTGACTTTC. Its translation: CASSSLWGQGSGANVLTF. The chain uses TRBV7-8 and TRBJ2-6; 10 nucleotides line up with TRBD1. J lost 4 bases, V lost 6 bases, and 12 bases had no gene match. Per the germline V gene, CDR1 is SGHVS and CDR2 is FQNEAQ. The CDR3 loop spans 18 amino acids.

This clone was found many times. In nucleotides, the CDR3 is TGTGCCAGCAGCCAGTACCTACAGGAGGGCTACACCTTC. As protein: CASSQYLQEGYTF. The rearrangement joins TRBV4-2 to TRBJ1-2, with D possibly being TRBD1 (5 bases). Germline lookup yields CDR1 LGHNA and CDR2 YNFKEQ. The V gene lost 3 bases and the J gene lost 8 bases, with 13 bases spanning the gap. This CDR3 spans 13 amino acids.

Only a few counts were recorded for this clone. The CDR3 DNA is TGTGCCAGCACGCTAGCGGGAAACGCCTACAATGAGCAGTTCTTC. Residues: CASTLAGNAYNEQFF. V and J are TRBV7-8 and TRBJ2-1; the match to TRBD2 covers 9 bases. Germline lookup yields CDR1 SGHVS and CDR2 FQNEAQ. The V segment lost 7 bases and the J segment 2 bases; nucleotides outside the gene matches: 6. The CDR3 has 15 residues.

The CDR3 reads CASSHRTGGVSNEKLFF. In DNA form, the CDR3 reads TGCGCCAGCAGCCATCGGACAGGGGGCGTATCTAATGAAAAACTGTTTTTT. V is TRBV23-1 and J is TRBJ1-4; 11 bases are a match to TRBD1. TRBV23-1 qualifies as an ORF whose function is uncertain. The CDR3 totals 17 residues. V shed 6 bases, J shed 3 bases, and the junction held 9 bases outside the gene matches.

This clone was seen a handful of times. J is TRBJ2-1 and V is TRBV5-1; D unclear. The ends were cut back, 1 base at V and 0 bases at J, with 11 bases in the middle. The CDR3 consists of 16 residues. CDR1 and CDR2 (germline): SGHRS, YFSETQ. The chain's CDR3 is CASSLSTQSSYNEQFF. In DNA form, the CDR3 reads TGCGCCAGCAGCTTGTCCACTCAAAGCTCCTACAATGAGCAGTTCTTC.

This rearrangement joins TRBV28 to TRBJ1-5, with D possibly TRBD1 on 5 matching bases. V lost 4 bases to trimming and J lost 0 bases, with 10 bases between them. The CDR3 is 15 residues long. Looked up from germline, CDR1 is MDHEN and CDR2 is SYDVKM. CDR3 in DNA: TGTGCCAGCAGTTCGATGACAGATAGCAATCAGCCCCAGCATTTT. This codes for CASSSMTDSNQPQHF.

The V call is TRBV29-1, the J call TRBJ1-4, with TRBD1 as a possible D gene (6 bases). The CDR3 covers 11 residues. Germline-derived CDR1 and CDR2 are SQVTM and ANQGSEA. V dropped 6 bases and J dropped 8 bases, with 10 bases sitting between them. The CDR3 coding sequence is TGCAGCGTCCGGGGGCTAGAAAAACTGTTTTTT. Translating it yields CSVRGLEKLFF.

This clone was seen only a few times. V usage is TRBV6-6 and J usage is TRBJ1-2; TRBD1 matches 9 bases. There are 14 residues in the CDR3. CDR1 is MNHNY, CDR2 SVGAGI, per germline (reference sequence). J was trimmed by 1 base and V by 6 bases; bases with no gene match: 3. CDR3 sequence reads: CASSPTGGNYGYTF. The CDR3 DNA sequence: TGTGCCAGCAGCCCGACAGGGGGTAACTATGGCTACACCTTC.

This clone was detected only a few times. V usage is TRBV18 and J usage is TRBJ2-7; 8 nucleotides line up with TRBD2. Trimming took 3 bases from V and 7 from J; bases not matched to a gene: 11. CDR3 length: 15 residues. Germline V gene sequence: CDR1 KGHSH, CDR2 LQKENI. The CDR3 loop reads CASSPGLAALREQYF. The CDR3 DNA follows: TGTGCCAGCTCACCCGGACTAGCCGCCTTGAGAGAGCAGTACTTC.

The J gene is TRBJ2-5, the V gene TRBV7-2; D may be TRBD1 or TRBD2 (5 bases each). The V and J ends lost 4 bases and 5 bases respectively, with 17 bases between them. Germline V gives CDR1 SGHTA, CDR2 FQGNSA. The CDR3 consists of 15 residues. CDR3 sequence: CASSSTPGSWETQYF. CDR3 coding DNA: TGTGCCAGCAGCTCTACACCAGGGAGCTGGGAGACCCAGTACTTC.

This clone has just a few counts. CDR3 sequence: CASSSTGANQETQYF. The DNA of the CDR3 is TGTGCCAGCAGTTCGACCGGGGCTAACCAAGAGACCCAGTACTTC. The V gene is TRBV28, the J gene TRBJ2-5, with D perhaps assigned TRBD1 or TRBD2 (5 bases each). The V and J ends lost 4 bases and 0 bases respectively, with 12 bases between them. Germline V gene sequence: CDR1 MDHEN, CDR2 SYDVKM. CDR3 length: 15 residues.

The rearrangement links TRBV6-5 to TRBJ2-5; a possible D gene is TRBD2 (6 bases). Germline lookup yields CDR1 MNHEY and CDR2 SVGAGI. The length of the CDR3 is 15 residues. V was shortened by 6 bases and J by 3 bases, with 17 bases between the two germline ends. In DNA, the CDR3 is TGTGCCAGCAGCCCCATGTTGACGGGAGAAGAGACCCAGTACTTC. Translated: CASSPMLTGEETQYF.

The chain couples TRBV27 to TRBJ2-1; 9 bases line up with TRBD2. The CDR3 runs to 12 residues. Germline CDR1 is MNHEY and CDR2 is SMNVEV (reference sequence). V lost 6 bases, J lost 14 bases, and 8 bases stayed unmatched. The CDR3 region is CASSLAGRLEFF. CDR3 bases: TGTGCCAGCAGCCTAGCGGGACGGTTGGAGTTCTTC.

The CDR3 sequence is CASSVGTGGGYEQFF. In nucleotides, the CDR3 is TGTGCCAGCAGCGTAGGAACGGGAGGGGGTTATGAGCAGTTCTTC. This chain links TRBV9 with TRBJ2-1; 8 bases map to TRBD2. Germline loops: CDR1 SGDLS, CDR2 YYNGEE. J lost 8 bases, V lost 0 bases, and 7 bases had no gene match. The CDR3 loop spans 15 amino acids.

V and J are TRBV7-8 and TRBJ2-1; 9 bases align to TRBD2. CDR3 length: 17 residues. With V trimmed by 3 bases and J by 1 base, 7 bases remained unmatched. The germline V gene encodes CDR1 SGHVS and CDR2 FQNEAQ. This chain's CDR3 is CASSFKWAGGSYNEQFF. The CDR3 nucleotides read TGTGCCAGCAGCTTTAAGTGGGCGGGAGGGTCCTACAATGAGCAGTTCTTC.